In its sample, the clone carrying this T cell receptor (beta chain) was seen a few times. What it binds is unknown. Per the germline V gene, CDR1 is DFQATT and CDR2 is SNEGSKA (reference sequence). This CDR3 comprises 15 residues. Deletions cut 3 bases from V and 1 base from J, with 13 bases between. This sample stems from a study of T cells after yellow fever vaccination. Study summary: Each low-cell-number fraction was prepared by means of SMART-Seq v4 Ultra Low Input.

Points from the study as a whole: Faster peaking, at day 5 versus 15, marked a secondary response that was weaker. Subsequent to the booster, the majority of primary-vaccination clones reappeared (around 95% CD4, about 90% CD8).

Synthesis of TCR cDNA relied on 5'RACE template switching, which attached a universal primer site and UMIs. TCRdb reprocessed the 5' RACE reads with MiXCR, giving one entry per CDR3 protein. The table shows 450,000 to 550,000 distinct CDR3 sequences, with roughly a fifth occurring only once. The chain uses TRBV20-1 and TRBJ1-5; D possibly corresponds to TRBD1 (5 bases). The source of this sequence is a man younger than 40 who received the YFV17D yellow fever vaccine. Sequencing used PBMCs, obtained 15 days after the yellow fever booster vaccination. CDR3 in DNA: TGCAGTGCTAGGGTTGGCGGACAAAGCAATCAGCCCCAGCATTTT. Its translation is CSARVGGQSNQPQHF.